These 23 T cell receptor beta chains originate from one sample sequenced in a study of blood T cell repertoires in COVID-19 (dated by TCRdb to about 2020). The protocol used for the library was the immunoSEQ multiplex PCR assay. TCRdb stores this immuneACCESS table with in-frame sequences only. Part of the clones is absent; in the studies checked, under half of the shortfall reflects unresolved V genes, and no reason is known for the rest. For this sample there are 180,000 or so clones; about 76% appear just once. Together, the top ten hold more than 6.5% of the sample. Sequencing was carried out using peripheral blood. These receptors came from a woman aged 50 to 60 with active or convalescent COVID-19.

This clone was seen once. The rearrangement links TRBV5-1 to TRBJ1-1; D is undetermined. V lost 4 bases and J lost 4, with 11 bases in between. This CDR3 has 13 amino acids. CDR1 is SGHRS and CDR2 is YFSETQ in the germline V gene. The CDR3 bases are TGCGCCAGCAGCCTTCAGGTCCTCACTGAAGCTTTCTTT. This translates into CASSLQVLTEAFF. The full variable domain, its missing parts supplied by reference TRBV5-1 and TRBJ1-1, is KAGVTQTPRYLIKTRGQQVTLSCSPISGHRSVSWYQQTPGQGLQFLFEYFSETQRNKGNFPGRFSGRQFSNSRSEMNVSTLELGDSALYLCASSLQVLTEAFFGQGTRLTVV.

As DNA, the CDR3 is TGTGCCAGCAGCCACGGACCCGGGACAGGGGATGCCTACGAGCAGTACTTC. Translation: CASSHGPGTGDAYEQYF. The chain recombines TRBV7-6 with TRBJ2-7; TRBD1 agrees at 10 bases. V trimming: 5 bases; J trimming: 2 bases; junction bases outside the gene matches: 12. This CDR3 contains 17 residues. Germline CDR1 reads SGHVS; CDR2 reads FNYEAQ.

This clone was detected ten times or more. The chain is built from TRBV2 and TRBJ1-2; weak D call: TRBD1 (5 bases). CDR1 and CDR2 from the germline V gene are SNHLY and FYNNEI. Deletions cut 4 bases from V and 4 bases from J, with 16 bases between. The CDR3 has 15 residues. The CDR3 reads CASSAQAPPGYGYTF. The CDR3 nucleotides are TGTGCCAGCAGTGCACAGGCGCCCCCCGGCTATGGCTACACCTTC.

This sequence joins TRBV7-9 and TRBJ2-7, with unresolved D. Germline assignment: CDR1 SEHNR and CDR2 FQNEAQ (reference sequence). V was shortened by 2 bases and J by 4 bases, with 6 bases between the two germline ends. The CDR3 is 12 residues long. The CDR3 sequence is CASSLHGYEQYF. In DNA form, the CDR3 reads TGTGCCAGCAGCTTACACGGGTACGAGCAGTACTTC.

The chain couples TRBV19 to TRBJ1-6; 9 bases are shared with TRBD1. J gave up 8 bases and V 5 bases, and 7 bases lay outside the gene matches. CDR1 is LNHDA and CDR2 is SQIVND in the germline V gene (reference sequence). CDR3 length equals 15 residues. CDR3 sequence: CASSPGQGLYSPLHF. The CDR3 DNA sequence: TGTGCCAGTAGTCCCGGACAGGGGCTGTATTCACCCCTCCACTTT. Using reference TRBV19 and TRBJ1-6 for the parts outside the CDR3, the full variable domain is DGGITQSPKYLFRKEGQNVTLSCEQNLNHDAMYWYRQDPGQGLRLIYYSQIVNDFQKGDIAEGYSVSREKKESFPLTVTSAQKNPTAFYLCASSPGQGLYSPLHFGNGTRLTVT.

In this sample, this clone turned up a few times. The chain links TRBV6-1 to TRBJ2-7; 12 bases are a match to TRBD1. The V gene end was trimmed by 0 bases and the J gene end by 4 bases; junction bases not matched to a gene: 4. In germline, CDR1 is MNHNS, CDR2 SASEGT. This CDR3 is 16 amino acids long. CDR3 sequence: CASSEALGQGAYEQYF. CDR3 nucleotides: TGTGCCAGCAGTGAAGCGCTGGGACAGGGGGCATACGAGCAGTACTTC.

The chain links TRBV28 to TRBJ2-1, with 11 bases fitting TRBD2. The CDR3 is 15 residues long. V shed 5 bases and J 7 bases; nucleotides not matched to a gene: 7. Germline V CDR1 and CDR2: MDHEN, SYDVKM. CDR3 in amino acids: CASSVTSGRGNEQFF. The CDR3 DNA follows: TGTGCCAGCAGTGTTACTAGCGGGAGAGGGAATGAGCAGTTCTTC.

The chain has TRBV19 and TRBJ1-2; the D is unclear. The CDR3 totals 14 residues. Trimming took 3 bases from V and 3 from J, leaving 11 bases between them. Germline CDR1 reads LNHDA; CDR2 reads SQIVND (reference sequence). CDR3 sequence: CASSISTSHYGYTF. CDR3 DNA sequence: TGTGCCAGTAGTATCTCAACGAGCCACTATGGCTACACCTTC. The full variable domain, completed using reference TRBV19 and TRBJ1-2, is DGGITQSPKYLFRKEGQNVTLSCEQNLNHDAMYWYRQDPGQGLRLIYYSQIVNDFQKGDIAEGYSVSREKKESFPLTVTSAQKNPTAFYLCASSISTSHYGYTFGSGTRLTVV.

The J gene is TRBJ2-3, the V gene TRBV6-1, with 7 bases identical to TRBD2. Germline CDR1 and CDR2: MNHNS and SASEGT. J was trimmed by 4 bases and V by 2 bases; bases with no gene match: 15. The CDR3 contains 18 residues. The CDR3 region is CASSELPRGVAAADTQYF. DNA for the CDR3: TGTGCCAGCAGTGAATTGCCCCGGGGGGTAGCAGCCGCAGATACGCAGTATTTT.

This clone has a handful of counts. V gene TRBV7-8 combines with J gene TRBJ2-3; perhaps TRBD2 as D (6 bases). V was shortened by 1 base and J by 2 bases, with 13 bases between the two germline ends. This CDR3 has 16 residues. Germline V gene lookup returns CDR1 SGHVS and CDR2 FQNEAQ. Here the CDR3 reads CASSLVSGGDTDTQYF. CDR3 sequence (DNA): TGTGCCAGCAGCTTAGTTTCTGGAGGGGACACAGATACGCAGTATTTT.

V usage is TRBV9 and J usage is TRBJ2-2; perhaps TRBD1 as D (6 bases). Trimming took 4 bases from V and 7 from J, leaving 14 bases between them. CDR1 and CDR2 (germline): SGDLS, YYNGEE. The CDR3 is 14 residues long. The CDR3 reads CASSFQGINGELFF. CDR3 bases: TGTGCCAGCAGCTTTCAGGGGATCAACGGGGAGCTGTTTTTT.

The V call is TRBV7-2, the J call TRBJ2-3, with TRBD1 matching 9 bases. The ends lost 5 bases at V and 2 bases at J; junction bases unmatched: 14. Germline V CDR1 and CDR2: SGHTA, FQGNSA. This CDR3 is 18 amino acids long. The CDR3 nucleotides read TGTGCCAGCAGCATAGGTGGACACAGGGGGCTTATCACAGATACGCAGTATTTT. This encodes CASSIGGHRGLITDTQYF.

Concerning this clone itself: Other nucleotide sequences in the sample specify the same CDR3. This chain uses TRBV3-1 (or the pseudogene TRBV3-2) with TRBJ2-5, with 13 positions matching TRBD2. Germline V gene sequence: CDR1 LGHDT, CDR2 YNNKEL (reference sequence). The CDR3 is 16 residues long. V lost 1 base to trimming and J lost 2 bases; unmatched junction nucleotides: 1. This chain's CDR3 is CASSQGLAGGQETQYF. For the CDR3, the DNA is TGTGCCAGCAGCCAAGGACTAGCGGGGGGTCAAGAGACCCAGTACTTC.

This clone has more than one count but fewer than ten. The chain has TRBV6-1 and TRBJ1-1, with TRBD1 matching 9 bases. Germline CDR1 MNHNS, CDR2 SASEGT. V lost 3 bases, J lost 4 bases, and 3 bases stayed unmatched. CDR3 size: 14 residues. The CDR3 nucleotides read TGTGCCAGCAGTGAGGGACAGGGCTTCACTGAAGCTTTCTTT. Translation gives CASSEGQGFTEAFF.

CDR3 amino acids: CASRPQQGAETQYF. The CDR3 DNA sequence: TGTGCCAGTAGACCTCAACAGGGGGCGGAGACCCAGTACTTC. The chain is built from TRBV19 and TRBJ2-5, with TRBD1 identical over 9 bases. Germline V lookup: CDR1 LNHDA, CDR2 SQIVND (reference sequence). The ends lost 6 bases at V and 5 bases at J; junction bases unmatched: 7. The CDR3 covers 14 residues.

CDR3 protein: CSVDGQGGIMNTEAFF. CDR3 DNA: TGCAGCGTTGACGGACAGGGAGGGATCATGAACACTGAAGCTTTCTTT. The chain combines TRBV29-1 with TRBJ1-1, with 8 bases identical to TRBD1. V lost 3 bases, J lost 0 bases, and 9 bases stayed unmatched. There are 16 residues in the CDR3. CDR1 is SQVTM, CDR2 ANQGSEA, per germline.

This clone showed up just once. The CDR3 DNA reads TGTGCCAGCAGCCAAGTCCGGCGGGGCCGGGGCGATGAGCAGTTCTTC. It specifies CASSQVRRGRGDEQFF. The rearrangement joins TRBV14 to TRBJ2-1; possible D gene TRBD2, 6 bases. The CDR3 is 16 residues long. The germline V gene encodes CDR1 SGHDN and CDR2 FVKESK. With 1 base removed from V and 8 bases from J, the gap between germline ends came to 18 bases.

The genes are TRBV7-2 and TRBJ2-7, with 10 bases lining up with TRBD2. V gave up 5 bases and J gave up 3 bases; unmatched junction bases: 10. This CDR3 is 16 amino acids long. The V gene's germline CDR1 is SGHTA and CDR2 FQGNSA. The CDR3 here is CASSAGVSSGSYEQYF. Written as DNA, the CDR3 is TGTGCCAGCAGCGCCGGAGTTTCTAGCGGGAGCTACGAGCAGTACTTC.

This clone was recorded a few times. The DNA of the CDR3 is TGTGCCAGCAGCACAGCACTAGCGGGAGTGGGGTGGGATACGCAGTATTTT. It specifies CASSTALAGVGWDTQYF. V usage is TRBV7-8 and J usage is TRBJ2-3, with 11 bases that match TRBD2. Per germline, CDR1 SGHVS and CDR2 FQNEAQ. J gave up 6 bases and V 5 bases, and 13 bases lay outside the gene matches. The CDR3 runs 17 residues.

The chain couples TRBV4-2 to TRBJ1-6; 7 bases agree with TRBD1. Losses at the gene ends were 1 base for V and 6 bases for J; bases not matched to a gene: 3. The CDR3 runs to 15 residues. CDR1 is LGHNA, CDR2 YNFKEQ, per germline. In DNA, the CDR3 is TGTGCCAGCAGCCAAGTAACAGGGGCTAATTCACCCCTCCACTTT. Translating it yields CASSQVTGANSPLHF.

The V call is TRBV13, the J call TRBJ2-5; tentative D call: TRBD1 (6 bases). Germline V lookup: CDR1 PRHDT, CDR2 FYEKMQ (reference sequence). The CDR3 is made up of 13 amino acids. With 2 bases removed from V and 4 bases from J, the gap between germline ends came to 8 bases. As DNA, the CDR3 is TGTGCCAGCAGCTTATCAGGGGTAGAGACCCAGTACTTC. It encodes CASSLSGVETQYF.

The chain employs TRBV6-1 and TRBJ2-7; TRBD1 is a possible D gene (6 bases). Deletions cut 1 base from V and 4 bases from J, with 14 bases between. The CDR3 is made up of 15 amino acids. Per germline, CDR1 MNHNS and CDR2 SASEGT. The CDR3 DNA is TGTGCCAGCAGTGAAGGCAACCTACAGGGTTACGAGCAGTACTTC. Protein sequence: CASSEGNLQGYEQYF.

The chain joins TRBV19 to TRBJ1-6; TRBD1 is a possible D gene (5 bases). V was cut by 5 bases and J by 5 bases, with 10 bases left in between. This CDR3 region has 14 residues. Germline CDR1 reads LNHDA; CDR2 reads SQIVND (reference sequence). This CDR3 is CASSFAGDNSPLHF. In nucleotides, the CDR3 is TGTGCCAGTAGTTTCGCGGGGGATAATTCACCCCTCCACTTT.